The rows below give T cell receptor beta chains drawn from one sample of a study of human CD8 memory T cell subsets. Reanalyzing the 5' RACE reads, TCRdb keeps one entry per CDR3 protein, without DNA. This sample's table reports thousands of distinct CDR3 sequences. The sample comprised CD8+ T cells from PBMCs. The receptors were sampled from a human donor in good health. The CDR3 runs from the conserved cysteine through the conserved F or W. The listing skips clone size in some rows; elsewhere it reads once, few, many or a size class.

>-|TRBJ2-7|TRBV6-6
CASSGLDRMVIYEQYF
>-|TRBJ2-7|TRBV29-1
CSVAERVEQYF
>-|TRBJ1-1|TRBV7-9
CASSPVGGKGTEAFF
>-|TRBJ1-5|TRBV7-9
CASSTSAENQPQHF
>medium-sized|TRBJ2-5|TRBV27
CASSFGTSGTQYF
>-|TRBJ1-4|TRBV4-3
CASSQDELAGRGIEKLFF
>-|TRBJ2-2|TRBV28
CASRNLPGELFF
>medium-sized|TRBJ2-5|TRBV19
CASSQSGFAQETQYF
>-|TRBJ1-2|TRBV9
CASSGLRTGDYGYTF
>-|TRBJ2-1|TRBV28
CASSRSPGGSYNEQFF
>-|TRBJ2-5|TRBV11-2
CASSRTPVGYQETQYF
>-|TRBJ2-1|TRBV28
CASSPESSYNEQFF
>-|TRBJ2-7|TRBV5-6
CASSFDRNSYEQYF
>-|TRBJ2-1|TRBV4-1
CASSQEQGYNEQFF
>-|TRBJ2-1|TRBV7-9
CASSLENEQFF
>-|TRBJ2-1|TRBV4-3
CASSPTSSSYNEQFF
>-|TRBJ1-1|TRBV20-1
CSARDRIQGNTEAFF
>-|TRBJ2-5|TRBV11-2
CASSLMTAGQETQYF
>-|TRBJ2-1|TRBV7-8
CASSLAGTGNRDEQFF
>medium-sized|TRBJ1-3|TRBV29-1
CSVEIPGRNTIYF
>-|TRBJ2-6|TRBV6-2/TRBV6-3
CASSAVGPSSGANVLTF
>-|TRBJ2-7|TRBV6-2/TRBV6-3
CASSYLAAPSNELPFRYEQYF
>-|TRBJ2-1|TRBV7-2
CASSLVLLAGRLRKDNEQFF
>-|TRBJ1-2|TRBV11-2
CASSLDNYGYTF
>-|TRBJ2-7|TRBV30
CAWRGRLVYEQYF
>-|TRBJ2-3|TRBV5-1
CASSLGDYTSLAWGTDTQYF
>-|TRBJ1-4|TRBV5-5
CASSLEGREEKLFF
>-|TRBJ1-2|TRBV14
CASSQDLGNYGYTF
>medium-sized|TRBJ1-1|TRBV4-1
CASSQVDRTLNTEAFF
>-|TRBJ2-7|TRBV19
CASSARSGVEQYF
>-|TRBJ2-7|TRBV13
CASSFLGLAYEQYF
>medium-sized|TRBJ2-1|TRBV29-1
CSVEMPSGRAWEQFF
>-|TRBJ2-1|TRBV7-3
CASSRQQGADEQFF
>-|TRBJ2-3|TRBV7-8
CASSLGLAGGFTDTQYF
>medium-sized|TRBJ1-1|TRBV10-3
CAIQGASLGYTEAFF
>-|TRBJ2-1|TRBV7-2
CASSYGLEQFF
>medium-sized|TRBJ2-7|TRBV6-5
CASSYVRNHEQYF
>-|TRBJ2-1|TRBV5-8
CASSLETGGLYNEQFF
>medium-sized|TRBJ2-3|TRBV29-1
CSALLMVGSAVDTQYF
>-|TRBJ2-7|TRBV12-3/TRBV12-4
CASSLVGRDYEQYF
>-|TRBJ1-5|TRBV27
CASSFFGPGGNNQPQHF
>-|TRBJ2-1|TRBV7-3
CASSFGTGMNEQFF
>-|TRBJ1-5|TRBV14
CASSQTGFNQPQHF
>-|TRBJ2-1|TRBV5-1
CASSPLPWGGIGNEQFF
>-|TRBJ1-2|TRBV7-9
CASSHEDTGALYGYTF
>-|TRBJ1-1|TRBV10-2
CASREGENTEAFF
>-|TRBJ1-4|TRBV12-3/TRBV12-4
CASTGTGQEKLFF
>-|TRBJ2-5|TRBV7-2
CASSLLAGGAETQYF
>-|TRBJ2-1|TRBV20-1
CSAKLGLAPYNEQFF
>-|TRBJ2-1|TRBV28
CATRTGVELFF
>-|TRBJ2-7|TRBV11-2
CASSSAGYEQYF
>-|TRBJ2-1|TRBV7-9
CASSFRTDNEQFF
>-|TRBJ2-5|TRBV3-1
CASSQESGEETQYF
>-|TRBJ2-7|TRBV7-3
CASSFSLAGVMYEQYF